This TCR beta chain came from a study of blood T cell repertoires in COVID-19. Study-level information: The United States, Italy and Spain were the sources of the acute and convalescent COVID-19 samples. Sample material is recorded as cDNA or gDNA derived from T cells, B-cell-depleted T cells, or PBMCs.

This CDR3 region has 13 residues. Per the germline V gene, CDR1 is SGHNT and CDR2 is YYREEE (reference sequence). J lost 3 bases, V lost 7 bases, and 5 bases had no gene match. Clinical histories supplied by participants themselves formed the basis of cohort assignment. Cohort 3 recovery required two negative PCRs, clearance, or symptom resolution. Sequencing used immunoSEQ multiplex PCR; TCRdb keeps in-frame clones, though not all of them. The sample records 250,000 to 350,000 clones, 75% to 95% being singletons. The sequence was collected from a woman under 40 who had recovered from COVID-19. The specimen was PBMCs or T cells enriched from blood (not recorded which). The V gene is TRBV5-4, the J gene TRBJ1-2; 8 nucleotides match TRBD1. The CDR3, as DNA: TGTGCCAGCTCCGAGACAGGGGACTATGGCTACACCTTC. It translates to CASSETGDYGYTF.